The rows below give T cell receptor beta chains drawn from one sample of a study of CD8 T cells in ankylosing spondylitis. Via MiXCR, TCRdb re-called the 5' RACE reads, giving one row per CDR3 protein. The sample records over 150,000 distinct CDR3 sequences, 13% being singletons. Material: blood, either unsorted or a sorted T cell fraction (not recorded which). These receptors all come from a male donor with ankylosing spondylitis or in good health (not recorded which). CDR3s include the opening cysteine and the closing phenylalanine or tryptophan.

v_gene	j_gene	CDR3aa
TRBV29-1	TRBJ2-3	CSVEDPSIDTQYF
TRBV12-3/TRBV12-4	TRBJ1-1	CATKVGNTEAFF
TRBV20-1	TRBJ1-1	CSAPTGSNTEAFF
TRBV24-1	TRBJ2-1	CATSHPGRHEQFF
TRBV11-2	TRBJ2-7	CASSMDQDEQYF
TRBV29-1	TRBJ1-1	CSVEEMLGGTEAFF
TRBV2	TRBJ2-7	CASSDGGLSYEQYF
TRBV6-1	TRBJ2-7	CASRSRDYIYEQYF
TRBV12-5	TRBJ2-1	CASGAFGVVFSEQFF
TRBV20-1	TRBJ1-3	CSAQGGDPSGNTIYF
TRBV7-9	TRBJ2-3	CASSNVGDTQYF
TRBV6-1	TRBJ1-1	CASSEGGGRAEAFF
TRBV20-1	TRBJ1-5	CSAMGQVDSNQPQHF
TRBV7-9	TRBJ1-1	CAWAGGEYTEAFF
TRBV3-1	TRBJ2-1	CASSLTGVAGLLYNEQFF
TRBV20-1	TRBJ2-3	CSASSSGLHTDTQYF
TRBV7-9	TRBJ1-1	CASTGPLNTEAFF